The 14 T cell receptor beta chains in this list originate from one sample, sequenced in a study of cytomegalovirus exposure and HLA in healthy donors. The PCR contained 60 Vbeta and 13 Jbeta primers. The data were produced by immunoSEQ multiplex PCR, yet TCRdb's version contains in-frame clones alone and is incomplete. Of 150,000 to 200,000 clones in the sample, roughly 79% were seen once. Sequenced: PBMCs. These receptors originate from a woman in her forties in good health and CMV-seronegative.

This clone was observed a handful of times. This rearrangement joins TRBV28 to TRBJ1-1; D remains ambiguous. Germline CDR1 and CDR2: MDHEN and SYDVKM. The CDR3 consists of 15 residues. V gave up 4 bases and J gave up 1 base, with 13 bases separating them. CDR3 sequence (DNA): TGTGCCAGCAGTTCGTCGGAGGGTTGGAACACTGAAGCTTTCTTT. It is translated as CASSSSEGWNTEAFF.

The V call is TRBV19, the J call TRBJ1-2, with D unclear. Trimming stripped 8 bases from V and 0 bases from J, with 7 bases between. Germline CDR1 and CDR2: LNHDA and SQIVND (reference sequence). CDR3 length equals 12 residues. CDR3 in amino acids: CASGESNYGYTF. The CDR3 region has the DNA TGTGCCAGTGGAGAATCTAACTATGGCTACACCTTC.

This chain joins TRBV30 and TRBJ1-3; a possible D gene is TRBD1 (6 bases). The CDR3 runs to 14 residues. The germline CDR1 and CDR2 sequences are GTSNPN and SVGIG (reference sequence). With 3 bases removed from V and 4 bases from J, the gap between germline ends came to 13 bases. This chain's CDR3 is CAWRGTGSGNTIYF. DNA for the CDR3: TGTGCCTGGAGGGGAACAGGGTCGGGAAACACCATATATTTT.

V gene TRBV14 combines with J gene TRBJ2-7; the match to TRBD1 covers 8 bases. Germline-derived CDR1 and CDR2 are SGHDN and FVKESK. The CDR3 has 16 amino acids. After removal of 4 bases from V and 3 bases from J, the junction contained 11 bases not matched to a gene. In DNA, the CDR3 is TGTGCCAGCAGCCTTCCCGGATGGACAGGGTACTACGAGCAGTACTTC. Amino acids: CASSLPGWTGYYEQYF.

This clone was detected once. This chain uses TRBV27 with TRBJ1-2; 8 bases are a match to TRBD1. The CDR3 totals 13 residues. CDR1 and CDR2 (germline): MNHEY, SMNVEV (reference sequence). V trimming: 6 bases; J trimming: 6 bases; junction bases outside the gene matches: 6. The CDR3 reads CASRGQGADGYTF. As DNA, the CDR3 is TGTGCCAGCAGGGGGCAGGGGGCGGATGGCTACACCTTC.

Comments on this clone: This CDR3 is also generated by other DNA sequences in the sample. The CDR3 reads CAWSRRLGYTF. CDR3 bases: TGTGCCTGGAGTCGGAGGCTTGGCTACACCTTC. The rearrangement links TRBV30 to TRBJ1-2; D remains unclear. The CDR3 is 11 amino acids. Germline CDR1 GTSNPN, CDR2 SVGIG (reference sequence). V lost 2 bases and J 7 bases, leaving 8 bases between the germline ends.

The rearrangement links TRBV6-6 to TRBJ1-2, with D perhaps TRBD1 (6 bases). Germline V gene lookup returns CDR1 MNHNY and CDR2 SVGAGI (reference sequence). V lost 0 bases and J 13 bases, leaving 15 bases between the germline ends. The CDR3 sequence is 13 residues long. For the CDR3, the DNA is TGTGCCAGCAGTTACTCTAGCCACAGGGATCCCACCTTC. Translated, it gives CASSYSSHRDPTF.

The chain is built from TRBV6-1 and TRBJ2-7; tentative D call: TRBD1 (5 bases). This CDR3 spans 13 amino acids. Between the trimmed V and J ends, which lost 6 bases and 4 bases, there was a span of 13 bases. The germline V gene encodes CDR1 MNHNS and CDR2 SASEGT. In DNA, the CDR3 is TGTGCCAGCAGGGCGACAGTACCATACGAGCAGTACTTC. This codes for CASRATVPYEQYF.

The rearrangement uses TRBV5-1 and TRBJ1-2; TRBD1 matches 9 bases. Germline CDR1 is SGHRS and CDR2 is YFSETQ. V gave up 0 bases and J gave up 7 bases; unmatched junction bases: 4. The CDR3 contains 14 residues. The CDR3 region is CASSLVTGGGGYTF. The CDR3 DNA sequence: TGCGCCAGCAGCTTGGTCACAGGGGGCGGTGGCTACACCTTC.

The chain couples TRBV27 to TRBJ2-3, with 8 bases aligning to TRBD2. V lost 11 bases and J lost 4; bases outside the gene matches: 8. The CDR3 has 13 amino acids. Germline loops: CDR1 MNHEY, CDR2 SMNVEV (reference sequence). CDR3 sequence reads: CASGGGYSDTQYF. The CDR3 region has the DNA TGTGCCTCCGGCGGGGGGTATTCAGATACGCAGTATTTT.

The gene calls are TRBV28 and TRBJ1-5; TRBD1 aligns across 11 bases. The junction had 12 bases not matched to a gene; V was cut back by 4 bases and J by 10 bases. In germline, CDR1 is MDHEN, CDR2 SYDVKM. This CDR3 region has 16 residues. CDR3 coding DNA: TGTGCCAGCAGTTCAGGGGGTGGACAGGGGGCGGGACCCCAGCATTTT. Protein: CASSSGGGQGAGPQHF.

CDR3 in amino acids: CASSPRVIIGVSYEQYF. For the CDR3, the DNA is TGTGCCAGCAGCCCCCGAGTTATTATAGGGGTATCCTACGAGCAGTACTTC. This sequence joins TRBV13 and TRBJ2-7; TRBD1 is a possible D gene (5 bases). Germline V gene data show CDR1 as PRHDT and CDR2 as FYEKMQ (reference sequence). V gave up 5 bases and J gave up 1 base, with 21 bases separating them. The CDR3 has 17 amino acids.

The sample holds one count of this clone. The chain links TRBV29-1 to TRBJ2-5; 8 nucleotides align to TRBD2. Per the germline V gene, CDR1 is SQVTM and CDR2 is ANQGSEA. Trimming cost V 5 bases and J 2 bases; bases outside gene matches: 4. The CDR3 runs to 13 residues. DNA of the CDR3: TGCAGCGTTATAGGACTAGCTCAAGAGACCCAGTACTTC. Residues: CSVIGLAQETQYF.

As to this clone: Other DNA sequences within the sample encode an identical CDR3. The rearrangement uses TRBV19 and TRBJ1-1; D is ambiguous. Germline CDR1 and CDR2: LNHDA and SQIVND (reference sequence). Between the trimmed V and J ends, which lost 7 bases and 7 bases, there was a span of 10 bases. This CDR3 is built from 11 residues. The CDR3 DNA is TGTGCCAGTACGTATGGGAGTGAAGCTTTCTTT. It yields the protein CASTYGSEAFF. Variable domain in full (rest from reference TRBV19 and TRBJ1-1): DGGITQSPKYLFRKEGQNVTLSCEQNLNHDAMYWYRQDPGQGLRLIYYSQIVNDFQKGDIAEGYSVSREKKESFPLTVTSAQKNPTAFYLCASTYGSEAFFGQGTRLTVV.